This TCR beta chain comes out of a study of T cells after yellow fever vaccination. Trimming stripped 1 base from V and 4 bases from J, with 5 bases between. The CDR3 sequence is 13 residues long. Germline V gene data show CDR1 as SEHNR and CDR2 as FQNEAQ (reference sequence). MiXCR, applied by TCRdb to the 5' RACE reads, yields one record per CDR3 protein. The sample lists about 400,000 distinct CDR3 sequences, 11% occurring once. This clonotype was seen ten or more times. The sequenced sample was PBMCs, obtained on the day of the first yellow fever vaccination. The sequence came from a man between 18 and 35 years old who received the YFV17D yellow fever vaccine. V is TRBV7-9 and J is TRBJ2-1; D remains unclear. The CDR3 loop reads CASSLVGYNEQFF. The CDR3 DNA is TGTGCCAGCAGCTTAGTGGGATACAATGAGCAGTTCTTC.